This TCR beta chain was retrieved from a study of OX40 agonist ivuxolimab in advanced cancers. Study results and caveats: Low normalized T-cell clonal expansion was additionally recorded for some nonresponders.

This CDR3 is built from 14 residues. Trimming removed 3 bases at V and 3 bases at J, with 11 bases between. Germline V gene sequence: CDR1 SGHVS, CDR2 FNYEAQ. As regards this clone: Its target is not known.

TCRdb's table, derived via immunoSEQ multiplex PCR, lists solely in-frame clones and lacks some. Here the sample spans 13,000 to 15,000 clones, under 95% being singletons. This receptor was obtained from an adult with an advanced solid tumor such as melanoma, head and neck, liver or kidney cancer. The input for sequencing was CD4+ or CD8+ T cells sorted from blood, taken in a trial of the OX40 agonist ivuxolimab. The rearrangement uses TRBV7-6 and TRBJ2-5, with D hard to call. CDR3 in DNA: TGTGCCAGCAGCTTCCAGGCCATGGAAGAGACCCAGTACTTC. It is translated as CASSFQAMEETQYF.